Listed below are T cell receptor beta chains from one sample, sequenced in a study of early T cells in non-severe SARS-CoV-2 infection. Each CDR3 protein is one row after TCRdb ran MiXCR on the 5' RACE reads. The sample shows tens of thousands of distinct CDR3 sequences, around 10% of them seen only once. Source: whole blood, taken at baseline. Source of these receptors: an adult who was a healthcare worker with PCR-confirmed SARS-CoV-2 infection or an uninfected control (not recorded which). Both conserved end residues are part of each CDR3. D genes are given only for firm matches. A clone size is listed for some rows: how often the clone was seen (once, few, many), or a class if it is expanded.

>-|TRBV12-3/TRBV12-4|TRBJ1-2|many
TGTGCCAGCAGTTCCGACGTGGGTGGCTACACCTTC
CASSSDVGGYTF
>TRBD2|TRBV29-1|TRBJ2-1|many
TGCAGCGTCATCAGCGGGGGGCCTTACAATGAGCAGTTCTTC
CSVISGGPYNEQFF
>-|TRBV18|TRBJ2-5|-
TGTGCCAGCTCACCAGCTACGGGGATTGAGACCCAGTACTTC
CASSPATGIETQYF
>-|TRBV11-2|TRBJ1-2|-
TGTGCCAGCAGCGCACTACAGGGCACAGCGAACTATGGCTACACCTTC
CASSALQGTANYGYTF
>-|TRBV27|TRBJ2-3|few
TGTGCCAGCAGTTTGAGAGGGACGTCTGTCACAGATACGCAGTATTTT
CASSLRGTSVTDTQYF
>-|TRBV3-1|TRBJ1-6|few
TGTGCCAGCAGCCATCGACAGCGGAATTCACCCCTCCACTTT
CASSHRQRNSPLHF
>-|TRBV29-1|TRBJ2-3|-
TGCAGCCTTGAGGTCCGCACAGATACGCAGTATTTT
CSLEVRTDTQYF
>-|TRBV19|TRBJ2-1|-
TGTGCCAGTAAAGACCGGGCCGATGAGCAGTTCTTC
CASKDRADEQFF
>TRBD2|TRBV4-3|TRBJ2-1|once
TGCGCCAGCAGCCAAGATCTAGCGGGGTCCTACAATGAGCAGTTCTTC
CASSQDLAGSYNEQFF
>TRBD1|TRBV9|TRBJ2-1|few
TGTGCCAGCAGCCCCACATCCCGGGACAGGGAGGGGAATGAGCAGTTCTTC
CASSPTSRDREGNEQFF
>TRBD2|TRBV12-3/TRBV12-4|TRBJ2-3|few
TGTGCCAGCAGTTTAAGACTAGCGGGGGGGTATAGCACAGATACGCAGTATTTT
CASSLRLAGGYSTDTQYF
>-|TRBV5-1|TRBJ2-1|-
TGCGCCAGCAGTTCCAGGGGTAGGGGTACGAATGAGCAGTTCTTC
CASSSRGRGTNEQFF
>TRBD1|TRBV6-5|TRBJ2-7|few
TGTGCCAGCAGCCAATTCACACCCGGGACAGGGGGCTACGAGCAGTACTTC
CASSQFTPGTGGYEQYF
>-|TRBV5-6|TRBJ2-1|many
TGTGCCAGCAGCTTGGGTAGCCGGGGGGCGAACAATGAGCAGTTCTTC
CASSLGSRGANNEQFF
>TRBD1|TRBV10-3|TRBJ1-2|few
TGTGCCATCAGTTACAGGGGCGATGGCTACACCTTC
CAISYRGDGYTF
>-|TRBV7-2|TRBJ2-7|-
TGTGCCAGCAGCTCGGACGTGTACGAGCAGTACTTC
CASSSDVYEQYF
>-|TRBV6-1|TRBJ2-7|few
TGTGCCAGCAGTGAAAATAATATTCTCCGCCGCGAGCAGTACTTC
CASSENNILRREQYF
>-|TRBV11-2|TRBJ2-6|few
TGTGCCAGCGCCCGGGGACGGAACTCTGGGGCCAACGTCCTGACTTTC
CASARGRNSGANVLTF
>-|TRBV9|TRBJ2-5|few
TGTGCCAGCAGCGTAGGAACTATCCAAGAGACCCAGTACTTC
CASSVGTIQETQYF
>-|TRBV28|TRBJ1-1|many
TGTGCCAGCAGTAAGACCAGCCTCCCCGGGCGCTTGAACACTGAAGCTTTCTTT
CASSKTSLPGRLNTEAFF
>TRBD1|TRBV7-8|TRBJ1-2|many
TGTGCCAGCAGCTTACTCCGGGACAGGAGCCCGAATGGCTACACCTTC
CASSLLRDRSPNGYTF
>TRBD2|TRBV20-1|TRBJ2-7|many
TGCAGTGCCCCCCCCGCGGGGGACCCCTACGAGCAGTACTTC
CSAPPAGDPYEQYF
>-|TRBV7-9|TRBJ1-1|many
TGTGCCAGCAGCTTAAATTCCAGAGGGGTCACTGAAGCTTTCTTT
CASSLNSRGVTEAFF
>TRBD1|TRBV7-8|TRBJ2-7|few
TGTGCCAGCAGTCTTGGACAGGGGTTGAGGGAGCAGTACTTC
CASSLGQGLREQYF
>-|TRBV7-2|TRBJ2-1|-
TGTGCCAGCAGCTATAGCAGCGCCTCCTACAATGAGCAGTTCTTC
CASSYSSASYNEQFF
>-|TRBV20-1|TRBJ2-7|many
TGCAGTGCTAGACGGTGGAGCTCCTACGAGCAGTACTTC
CSARRWSSYEQYF
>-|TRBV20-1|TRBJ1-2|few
TGCAGTGCTAGGGTCCCCGGGGGGGGAAAGTATGGCTACACCTTC
CSARVPGGGKYGYTF
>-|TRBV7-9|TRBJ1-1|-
TGTGCCAGCAGTGGGTACAGGAACACTGAAGCTTTCTTT
CASSGYRNTEAFF
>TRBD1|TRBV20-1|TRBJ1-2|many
TGCAGTGCTGGTAACACAGGGGCCTATGGCTACACCTTC
CSAGNTGAYGYTF
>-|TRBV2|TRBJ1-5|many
TGTGCCAGCAGGGGCGGACAATCAGGTAGCCAGCCCCAGCATTTT
CASRGGQSGSQPQHF
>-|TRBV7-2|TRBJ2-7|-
TGTGCCAGCAGACGAGACGCAGGGAGTGCCTACGAGCAGTACTTC
CASRRDAGSAYEQYF
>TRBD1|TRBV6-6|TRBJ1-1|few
TGTGCCAGCAACACCCCGAGCGGAGGGACAGAGAACACTGAAGCTTTCTTT
CASNTPSGGTENTEAFF
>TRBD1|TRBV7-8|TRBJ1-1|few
TGTGCCAGCAGCCCGTTTCTGCCGGGACAGGGGAACACTGAAGCTTTCTTT
CASSPFLPGQGNTEAFF
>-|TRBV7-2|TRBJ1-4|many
TGTGCCAGCAGCTTACTTGGGTCGAATGAAAAACTGTTTTTT
CASSLLGSNEKLFF
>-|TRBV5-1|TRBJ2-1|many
TGCGCCAGCAGCTTGGAACGGATCAACAATGAGCAGTTCTTC
CASSLERINNEQFF
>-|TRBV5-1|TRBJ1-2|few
TGCGCCAGCAGCTTAACTCCGGGGTCCCACTATGGCTACACCTTC
CASSLTPGSHYGYTF
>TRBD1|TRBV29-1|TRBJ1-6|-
TGCAGCGTGGCAACCGACAGGGGCGGTTCACCCCTCCACTTT
CSVATDRGGSPLHF
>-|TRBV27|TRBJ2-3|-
TGTGCCAGCAGTTTAGAGAGGGGCACAGATACGCAGTATTTT
CASSLERGTDTQYF
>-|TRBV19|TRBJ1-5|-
TGTGCCAGTTCTTACTCGGACCCCAATCAGCCCCAGCATTTT
CASSYSDPNQPQHF
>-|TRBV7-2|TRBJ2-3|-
TGTGCCAGCAGCTCCCCAGCAGGGACGCAGTATTTT
CASSSPAGTQYF
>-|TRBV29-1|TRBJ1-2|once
TGCAGCGTTGAAGGGGTGGGCGGCTATGGCTACACCTTC
CSVEGVGGYGYTF
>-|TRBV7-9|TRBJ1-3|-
TGTGCCAGCAGCTTAATTAGCTCTGGAAACACCATATATTTT
CASSLISSGNTIYF
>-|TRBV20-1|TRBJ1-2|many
TGCAGTGCTAGAGATTTGAGGGGCGCTAACTATGGCTACACCTTC
CSARDLRGANYGYTF
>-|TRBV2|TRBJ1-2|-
TGTGCCAGCAGTGAAGTTACAGTGGGTGGCTACACCTTC
CASSEVTVGGYTF